The rows below give T cell receptor beta chains drawn from one sample of a study of T-cell reconstitution after alpha-beta-depleted transplantation in children. TCRdb re-called the PCR reads through MiXCR, storing one row per CDR3 protein. The profile shows some 200,000 distinct CDR3 sequences, about 14% of them singletons. The material sequenced was PBMCs from the stem cell graft donor, taken from the stem cell graft. The receptors here all came from a human donor who donated a stem cell graft to a child with acute lymphoblastic leukemia. Both conserved end residues are trimmed from each CDR3.

J gene | V gene | CDR3 length | CDR3 protein
TRBJ1-1 | TRBV7-9 | 10 | ASSDGQSKAF
TRBJ1-2 | TRBV6-1 | 11 | ASSGGTGYGYT
TRBJ1-2 | TRBV11-2 | 12 | ASSLESLNYGYT
TRBJ1-1 | TRBV29-1 | 12 | SVGRGAVNTEAF
TRBJ2-1 | TRBV12-3/TRBV12-4 | 15 | ASSTGPGGLAGNEQF
TRBJ2-5 | TRBV12-3/TRBV12-4 | 9 | ASRTGETQY
TRBJ2-5 | TRBV11-1 | 17 | ASSSGRWPSGRNLETQY
TRBJ2-7 | TRBV7-8 | 12 | ASSVRDRIYEQY
TRBJ2-1 | TRBV5-1 | 14 | ASSLDAGGNGNEQF
TRBJ2-3 | TRBV5-1 | 12 | ASSLGLGEDTQY
TRBJ1-1 | TRBV29-1 | 12 | SVGPRVGNTEAF
TRBJ2-7 | TRBV7-9 | 12 | ASNSGRGAYEQY
TRBJ1-1 | TRBV28 | 9 | ATQRNTEAF
TRBJ1-2 | TRBV20-1 | 10 | SATGSNYGYT
TRBJ1-5 | TRBV28 | 14 | ASSFQGPKGNQPQH
TRBJ1-5 | TRBV12-3/TRBV12-4 | 13 | ASRPGQERDQPQH
TRBJ1-1 | TRBV7-9 | 15 | ASSTNRGVPANTEAF